Following are 5 T cell receptor beta chains from one sample sequenced in a study of shared T cell receptors in the human thymus. Profiling relied on immunoSEQ multiplex PCR, and the TCRdb table lists in-frame clones only, not all of them. The table includes about 380,000 clones, approximately 95% detected once. Specimen: thymocytes. These receptors were collected from a human donor.

The J gene is TRBJ2-6, the V gene TRBV30, with D perhaps TRBD1 (6 bases). V was clipped by 5 bases and J by 0 bases, with 14 bases between them. This CDR3 has 16 amino acids. Germline CDR1 GTSNPN, CDR2 SVGIG (reference sequence). CDR3 DNA sequence: TGTGCCTGGCAGGGGCGCCGGAGCTCTGGGGCCAACGTCCTGACTTTC. Translating gives CAWQGRRSSGANVLTF. Supplemented by reference TRBV30 and TRBJ2-6, the full variable domain reads SQTIHQWPATLVQPVGSPLSLECTVEGTSNPNLYWYRQAAGRGLQLLFYSVGIGQISSEVPQNLSASRPQDRQFILSSKKLLLSDSGFYLCAWQGRRSSGANVLTFGAGSRLTVL.

The chain is built from TRBV4-3 and TRBJ1-2, with 11 bases lining up with TRBD1. This CDR3 has 17 amino acids. Trimming took 0 bases from V and 2 from J; bases not matched to a gene: 5. CDR1 is LGHNA and CDR2 is YSLEER in the germline V gene. CDR3 loop: CASSQDNRDRGNYGYTF. In DNA, the CDR3 is TGCGCCAGCAGCCAAGATAACCGGGACAGGGGGAACTATGGCTACACCTTC.

This chain links TRBV28 with TRBJ2-1; D is possibly TRBD2 (7 bases). The ends were cut back, 3 bases at V and 14 bases at J, with 17 bases in the middle. The CDR3 extends over 13 amino acids. Germline V CDR1 and CDR2: MDHEN, SYDVKM. CDR3: CASSFRGRGEEFF. CDR3 DNA sequence: TGTGCCAGCAGTTTTAGGGGGAGGGGGGAAGAGTTCTTC.

The rearrangement uses TRBV27 and TRBJ2-7, with D perhaps TRBD1 or TRBD2 (5 bases each). The V end was cut by 8 bases, the J end by 0 bases, with 14 bases between. The CDR3 consists of 14 residues. Per germline, CDR1 MNHEY and CDR2 SMNVEV (reference sequence). In DNA, the CDR3 is TGTGCCAGCTCAGACAGCGGTCCCTCCTACGAGCAGTACTTC. The encoded protein is CASSDSGPSYEQYF.

V usage is TRBV14 and J usage is TRBJ2-7; 9 bases map to TRBD1. Trimming cost V 7 bases and J 1 base; bases outside gene matches: 5. Per germline, CDR1 SGHDN and CDR2 FVKESK. This CDR3 region has 14 residues. The chain's CDR3 is CASKGQGKSYEQYF. CDR3 sequence (DNA): TGTGCCAGCAAGGGACAGGGAAAATCCTACGAGCAGTACTTC. Looking up the rest from reference TRBV14 and TRBJ2-7 gives the full variable domain: EAGVTQFPSHSVIEKGQTVTLRCDPISGHDNLYWYRRVMGKEIKFLLHFVKESKQDESGMPNNRFLAERTGGTYSTLKVQPAELEDSGVYFCASKGQGKSYEQYFGPGTRLTVT.